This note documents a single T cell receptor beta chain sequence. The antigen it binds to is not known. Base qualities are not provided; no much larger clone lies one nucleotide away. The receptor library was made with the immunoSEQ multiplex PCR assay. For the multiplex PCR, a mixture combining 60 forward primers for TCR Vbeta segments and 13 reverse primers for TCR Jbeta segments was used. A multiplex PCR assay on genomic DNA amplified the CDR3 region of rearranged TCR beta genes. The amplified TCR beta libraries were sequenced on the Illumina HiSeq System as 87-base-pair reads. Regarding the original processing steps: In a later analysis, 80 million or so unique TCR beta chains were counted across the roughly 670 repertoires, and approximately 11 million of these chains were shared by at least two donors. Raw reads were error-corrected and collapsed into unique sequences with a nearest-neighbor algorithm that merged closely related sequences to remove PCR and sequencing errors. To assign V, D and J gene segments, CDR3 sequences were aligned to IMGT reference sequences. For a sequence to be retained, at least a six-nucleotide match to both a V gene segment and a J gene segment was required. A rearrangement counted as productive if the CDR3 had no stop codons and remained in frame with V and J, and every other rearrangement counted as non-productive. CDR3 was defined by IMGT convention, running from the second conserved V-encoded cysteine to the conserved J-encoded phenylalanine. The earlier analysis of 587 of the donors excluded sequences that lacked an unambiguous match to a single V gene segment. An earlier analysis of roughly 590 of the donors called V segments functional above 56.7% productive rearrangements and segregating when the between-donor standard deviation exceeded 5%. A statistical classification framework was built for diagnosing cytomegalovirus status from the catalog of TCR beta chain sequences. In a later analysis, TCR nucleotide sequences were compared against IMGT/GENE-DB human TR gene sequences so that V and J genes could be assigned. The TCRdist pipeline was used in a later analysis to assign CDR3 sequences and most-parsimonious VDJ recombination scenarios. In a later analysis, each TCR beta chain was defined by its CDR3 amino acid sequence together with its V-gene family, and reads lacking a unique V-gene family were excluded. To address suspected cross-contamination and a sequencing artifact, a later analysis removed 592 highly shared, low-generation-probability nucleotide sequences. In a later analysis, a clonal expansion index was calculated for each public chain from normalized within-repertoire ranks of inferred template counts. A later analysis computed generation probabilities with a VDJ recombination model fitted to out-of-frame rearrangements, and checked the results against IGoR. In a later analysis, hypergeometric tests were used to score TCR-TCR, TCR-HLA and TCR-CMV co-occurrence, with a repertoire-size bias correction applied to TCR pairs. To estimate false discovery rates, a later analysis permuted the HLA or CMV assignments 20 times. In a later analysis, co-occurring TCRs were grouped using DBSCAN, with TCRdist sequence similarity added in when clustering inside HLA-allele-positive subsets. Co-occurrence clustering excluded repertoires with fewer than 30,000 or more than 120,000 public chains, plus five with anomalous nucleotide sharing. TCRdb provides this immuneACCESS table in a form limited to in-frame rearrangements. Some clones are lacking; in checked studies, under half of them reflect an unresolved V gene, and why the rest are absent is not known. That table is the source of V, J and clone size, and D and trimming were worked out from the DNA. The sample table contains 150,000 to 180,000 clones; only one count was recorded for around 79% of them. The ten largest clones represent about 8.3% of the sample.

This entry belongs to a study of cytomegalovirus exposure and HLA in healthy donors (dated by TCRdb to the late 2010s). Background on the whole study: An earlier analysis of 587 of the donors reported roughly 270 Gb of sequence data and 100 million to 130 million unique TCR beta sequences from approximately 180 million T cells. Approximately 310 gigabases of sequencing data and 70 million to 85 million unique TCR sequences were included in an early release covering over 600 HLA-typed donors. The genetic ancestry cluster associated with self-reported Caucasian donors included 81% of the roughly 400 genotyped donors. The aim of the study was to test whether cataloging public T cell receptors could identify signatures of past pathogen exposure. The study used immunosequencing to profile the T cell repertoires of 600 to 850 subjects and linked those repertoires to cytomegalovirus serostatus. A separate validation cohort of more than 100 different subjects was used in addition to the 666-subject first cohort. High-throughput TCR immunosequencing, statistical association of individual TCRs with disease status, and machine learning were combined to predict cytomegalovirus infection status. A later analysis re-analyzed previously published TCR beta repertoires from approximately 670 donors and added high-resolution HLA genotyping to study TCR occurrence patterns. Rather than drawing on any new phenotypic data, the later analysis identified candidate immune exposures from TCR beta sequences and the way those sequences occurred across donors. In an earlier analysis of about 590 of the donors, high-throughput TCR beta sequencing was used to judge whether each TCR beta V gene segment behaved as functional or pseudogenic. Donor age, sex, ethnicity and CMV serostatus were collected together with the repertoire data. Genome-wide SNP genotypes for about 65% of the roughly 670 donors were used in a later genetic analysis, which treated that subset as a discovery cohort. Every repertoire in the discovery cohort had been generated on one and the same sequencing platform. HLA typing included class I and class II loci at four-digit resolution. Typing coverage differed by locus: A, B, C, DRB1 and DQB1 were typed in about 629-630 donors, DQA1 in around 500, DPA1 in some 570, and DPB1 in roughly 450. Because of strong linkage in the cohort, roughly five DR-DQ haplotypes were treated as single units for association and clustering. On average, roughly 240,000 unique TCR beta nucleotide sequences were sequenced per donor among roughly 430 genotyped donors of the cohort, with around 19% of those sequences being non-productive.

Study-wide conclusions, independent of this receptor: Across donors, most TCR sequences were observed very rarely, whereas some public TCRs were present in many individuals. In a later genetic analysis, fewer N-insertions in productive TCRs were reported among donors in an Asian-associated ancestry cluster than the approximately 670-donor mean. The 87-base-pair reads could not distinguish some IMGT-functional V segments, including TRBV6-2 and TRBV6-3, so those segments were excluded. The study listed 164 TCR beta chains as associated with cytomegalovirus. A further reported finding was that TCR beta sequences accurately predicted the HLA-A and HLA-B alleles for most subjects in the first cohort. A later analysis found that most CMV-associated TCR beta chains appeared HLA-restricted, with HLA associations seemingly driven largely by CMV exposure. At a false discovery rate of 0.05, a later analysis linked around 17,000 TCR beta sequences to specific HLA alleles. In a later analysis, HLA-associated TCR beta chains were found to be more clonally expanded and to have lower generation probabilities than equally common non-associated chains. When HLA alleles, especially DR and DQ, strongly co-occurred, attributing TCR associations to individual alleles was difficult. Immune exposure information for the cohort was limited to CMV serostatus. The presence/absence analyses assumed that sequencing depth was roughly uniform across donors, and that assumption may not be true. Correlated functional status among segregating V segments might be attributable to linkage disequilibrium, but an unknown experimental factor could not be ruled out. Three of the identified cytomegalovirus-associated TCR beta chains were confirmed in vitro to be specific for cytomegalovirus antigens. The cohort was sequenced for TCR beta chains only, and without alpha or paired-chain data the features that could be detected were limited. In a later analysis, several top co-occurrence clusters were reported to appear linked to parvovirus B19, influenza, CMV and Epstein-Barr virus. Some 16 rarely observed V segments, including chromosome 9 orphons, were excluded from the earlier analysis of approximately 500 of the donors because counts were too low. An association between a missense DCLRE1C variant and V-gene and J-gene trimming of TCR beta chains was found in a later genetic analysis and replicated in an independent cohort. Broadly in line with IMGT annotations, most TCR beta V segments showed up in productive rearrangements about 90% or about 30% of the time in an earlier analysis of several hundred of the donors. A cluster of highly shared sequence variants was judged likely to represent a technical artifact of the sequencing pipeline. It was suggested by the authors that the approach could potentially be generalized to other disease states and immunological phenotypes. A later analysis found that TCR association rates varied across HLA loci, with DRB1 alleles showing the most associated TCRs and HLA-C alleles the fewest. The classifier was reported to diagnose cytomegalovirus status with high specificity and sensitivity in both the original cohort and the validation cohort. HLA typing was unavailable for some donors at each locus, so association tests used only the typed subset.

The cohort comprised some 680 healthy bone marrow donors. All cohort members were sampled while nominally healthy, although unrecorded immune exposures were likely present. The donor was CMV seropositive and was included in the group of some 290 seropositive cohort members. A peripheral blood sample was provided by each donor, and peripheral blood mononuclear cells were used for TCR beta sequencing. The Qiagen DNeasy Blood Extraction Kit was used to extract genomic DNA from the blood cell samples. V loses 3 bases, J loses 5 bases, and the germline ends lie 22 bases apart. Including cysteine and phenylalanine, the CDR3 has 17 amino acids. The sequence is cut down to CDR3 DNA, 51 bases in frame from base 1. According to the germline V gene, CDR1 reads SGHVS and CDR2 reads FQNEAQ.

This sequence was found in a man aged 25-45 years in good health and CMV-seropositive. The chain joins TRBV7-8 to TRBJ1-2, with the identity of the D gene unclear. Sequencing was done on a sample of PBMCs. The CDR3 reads CASSLHLGNQGGYGYTF. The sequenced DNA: TGTGCCAGCAGCTTGCACCTAGGGAACCAAGGAGGATATGGCTACACCTTC.